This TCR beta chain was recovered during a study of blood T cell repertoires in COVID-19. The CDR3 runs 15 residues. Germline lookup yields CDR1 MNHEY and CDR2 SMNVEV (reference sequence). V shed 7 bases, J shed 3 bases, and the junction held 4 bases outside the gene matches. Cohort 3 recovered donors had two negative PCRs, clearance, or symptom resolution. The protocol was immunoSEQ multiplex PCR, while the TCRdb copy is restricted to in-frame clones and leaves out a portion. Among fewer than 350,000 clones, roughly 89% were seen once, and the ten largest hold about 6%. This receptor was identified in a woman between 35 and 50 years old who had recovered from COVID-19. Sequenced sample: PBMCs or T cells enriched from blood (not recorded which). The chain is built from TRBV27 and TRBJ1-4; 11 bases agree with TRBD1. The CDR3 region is CASKDRGLANEKLFF. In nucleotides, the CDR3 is TGTGCCAGCAAGGACAGGGGGCTGGCTAATGAAAAACTGTTTTTT.